The clone carrying this TCR beta chain was detected only a few times. Its antigen is not identified. MiXCR, run by TCRdb on the reads, gives a single entry per CDR3 protein. The table shows a few hundred thousand distinct CDR3 sequences, with approximately 40% occurring only once. The V end lost 5 bases, the J end lost 7 bases, and 12 bases lay between the germline ends. The length of the CDR3 is 13 residues. In germline, CDR1 is SGHTA, CDR2 FQGNSA. These data belong to a study of T cell repertoires in cytomegalovirus infection. Study context: Well-studied HLA-B-restricted epitopes and recently identified HLA-C-restricted epitopes of CMV were both used in the study.

Study outcomes and limitations: Using cumulative public TCR beta family frequency, the authors identified those who carried CMV together with the relevant HLA.

The rearrangement joins TRBV7-2 to TRBJ1-5; D is possibly TRBD1 (6 bases). This TCR was recovered from a human donor in good health (CMV status not recorded). Some clones in this sample may be carry-over from other donors' samples. This sample comprised cultured PBMCs, obtained from culture after CMV antigen stimulation. The CDR3 spells CASSQTQGQPQHF. The CDR3 DNA follows: TGTGCCAGCAGCCAAACCCAGGGGCAGCCCCAGCATTTT.